The clone carrying this T cell receptor beta chain was seen more than once but under ten times. This entry comes from a study of T-cell reconstitution after alpha-beta-depleted transplantation in children. CDR3 length equals 15 residues. The V gene's germline CDR1 is KGHDR and CDR2 SFDVKD. With V trimmed by 5 bases and J by 8 bases, 11 bases remained unmatched. Unique molecular identifiers tagged the TCRbeta library. One entry per CDR3 protein, called by TCRdb with MiXCR from the PCR reads. Of roughly 500,000 distinct CDR3 sequences in the sample, around an eighth were seen once. The chain carries TRBV24-1 and TRBJ1-2; 9 bases are a match to TRBD1. The sequences come from PBMCs from the stem cell graft donor, collected from the stem cell graft. The TCR originated in a human donor who donated a stem cell graft to a child with combined immunodeficiency. In DNA form, the CDR3 reads TGTGCCACCAGTGCCCCGGGACAGGGAAGAGCGGGCTACACCTTC. Translating it yields CATSAPGQGRAGYTF.